This T cell receptor beta chain originates from a study of cytomegalovirus exposure and HLA in healthy donors. Study as a whole: As an earlier analysis found, about 179 million T cells yielded 95 million to 130 million unique TCR beta sequences. Assignment to the Caucasian-associated ancestry cluster applied to around 76% of the 300 to 500 genotyped donors.

This CDR3 has 16 residues. In nominal health when sampled, donors likely had unrecorded immune exposures nonetheless. Primers: 60 Vbeta forward and 13 Jbeta reverse. Data came from immunoSEQ multiplex PCR; TCRdb stores just in-frame clones and leaves some out. Here the sample spans around 110,000 clones, 55% to 75% being singletons. Points from the study as a whole: In an earlier analysis, most TCR beta V segments were productive about 90% or about 30% of the time.

About this clone itself: Its antigen is unidentified.

The sequencing sample was made of PBMCs. This TCR derives from a middle-aged woman in good health and CMV-seropositive. This chain joins TRBV21-1 and TRBJ2-1; the table names TRBD2, a call not compared with the DNA. TRBV21-1 is classified as a pseudogene. DNA for the CDR3: TGTGCCAGCAGCAAAGAAGAGCGGGAGACCTACAATGAGCAGTTCTTC. This sequence encodes CASSKEERETYNEQFF.